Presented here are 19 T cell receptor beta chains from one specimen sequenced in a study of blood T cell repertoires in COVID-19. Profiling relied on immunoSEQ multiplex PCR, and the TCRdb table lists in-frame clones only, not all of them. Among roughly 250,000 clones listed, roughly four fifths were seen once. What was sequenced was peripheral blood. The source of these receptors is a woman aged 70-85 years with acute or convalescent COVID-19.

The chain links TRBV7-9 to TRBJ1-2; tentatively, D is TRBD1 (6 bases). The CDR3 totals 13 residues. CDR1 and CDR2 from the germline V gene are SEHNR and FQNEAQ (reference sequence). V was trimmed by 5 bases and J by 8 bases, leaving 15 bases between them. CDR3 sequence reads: CASSTNREGGYTF. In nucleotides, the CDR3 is TGTGCCAGCAGCACAAACAGGGAGGGCGGCTACACCTTC. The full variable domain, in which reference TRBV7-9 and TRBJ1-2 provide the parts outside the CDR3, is DTGVSQNPRHKITKRGQNVTFRCDPISEHNRLYWYRQTLGQGPEFLTYFQNEAQLEKSRLLSDRFSAERPKGSFSTLEIQRTEQGDSAMYLCASSTNREGGYTFGSGTRLTVV.

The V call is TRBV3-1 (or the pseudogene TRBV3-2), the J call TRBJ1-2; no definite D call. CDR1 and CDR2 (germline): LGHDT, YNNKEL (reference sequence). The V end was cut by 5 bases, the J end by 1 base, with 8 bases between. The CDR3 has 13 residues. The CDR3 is CASSGRNNYGYTF. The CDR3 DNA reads TGTGCCAGCAGCGGCAGAAATAACTATGGCTACACCTTC.

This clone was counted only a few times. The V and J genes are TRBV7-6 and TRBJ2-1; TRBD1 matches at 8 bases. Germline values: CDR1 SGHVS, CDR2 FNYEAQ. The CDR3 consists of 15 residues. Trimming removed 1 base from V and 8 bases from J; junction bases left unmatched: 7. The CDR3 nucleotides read TGTGCCAGCAGCTTAGGGCAGGGGGCATTCGATGAGCAGTTCTTC. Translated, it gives CASSLGQGAFDEQFF. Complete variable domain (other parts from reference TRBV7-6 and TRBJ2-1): GAGVSQSPRYKVTKRGQDVALRCDPISGHVSLYWYRQALGQGPEFLTYFNYEAQQDKSGLPNDRFSAERPEGSISTLTIQRTEQRDSAMYRCASSLGQGAFDEQFFGPGTRLTVL.

CDR3 nucleotides: TGCGCCAGCAGCCAAGAAAGAACTCTCGGCTACACCTTC. Residues: CASSQERTLGYTF. The chain combines TRBV4-3 with TRBJ1-2, with D hard to call. The CDR3 extends over 13 amino acids. Per the germline V gene, CDR1 is LGHNA and CDR2 is YSLEER. Trimming pared 0 bases from V and 8 bases from J, leaving 10 bases between.

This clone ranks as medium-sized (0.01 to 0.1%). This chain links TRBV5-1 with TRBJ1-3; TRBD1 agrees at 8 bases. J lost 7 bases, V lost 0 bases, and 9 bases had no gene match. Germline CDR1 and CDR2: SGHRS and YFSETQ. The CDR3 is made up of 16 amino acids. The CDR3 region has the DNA TGCGCCAGCAGCTTGGACGGACAGGGTCAGGGGAACACCATATATTTT. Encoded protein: CASSLDGQGQGNTIYF. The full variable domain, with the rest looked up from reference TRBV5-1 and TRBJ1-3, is KAGVTQTPRYLIKTRGQQVTLSCSPISGHRSVSWYQQTPGQGLQFLFEYFSETQRNKGNFPGRFSGRQFSNSRSEMNVSTLELGDSALYLCASSLDGQGQGNTIYFGEGSWLTVV.

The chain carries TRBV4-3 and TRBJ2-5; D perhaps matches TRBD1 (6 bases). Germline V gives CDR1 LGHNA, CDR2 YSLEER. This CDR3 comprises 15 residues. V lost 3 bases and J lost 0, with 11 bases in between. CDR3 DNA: TGCGCCAGCAGCCACACAGGGTCGTACCAAGAGACCCAGTACTTC. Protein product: CASSHTGSYQETQYF.

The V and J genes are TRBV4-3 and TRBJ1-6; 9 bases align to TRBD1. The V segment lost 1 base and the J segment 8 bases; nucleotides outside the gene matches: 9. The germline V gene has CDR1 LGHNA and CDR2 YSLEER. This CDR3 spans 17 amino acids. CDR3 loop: CASSQGTAGQGYSPLHF. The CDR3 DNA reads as TGCGCCAGCAGCCAAGGAACAGCGGGACAGGGTTATTCACCCCTCCACTTT.

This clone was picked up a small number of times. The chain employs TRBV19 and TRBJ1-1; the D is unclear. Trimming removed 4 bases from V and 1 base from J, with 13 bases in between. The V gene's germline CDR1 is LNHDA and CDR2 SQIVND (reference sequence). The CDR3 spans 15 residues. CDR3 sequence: CASSTEVVANTEAFF. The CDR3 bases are TGTGCCAGTAGTACAGAGGTCGTAGCGAACACTGAAGCTTTCTTT.

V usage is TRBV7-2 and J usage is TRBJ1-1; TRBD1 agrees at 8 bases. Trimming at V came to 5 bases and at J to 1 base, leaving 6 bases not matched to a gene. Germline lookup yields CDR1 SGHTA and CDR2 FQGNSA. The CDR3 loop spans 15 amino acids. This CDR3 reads CASSAMGQENTEAFF. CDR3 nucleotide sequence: TGTGCCAGCAGCGCGATGGGACAGGAGAACACTGAAGCTTTCTTT.

The CDR3 bases are TGTGCCAGCAGCCAGGGGACTAGCGGGGGCCTCTACAATGAGCAGTTCTTC. It translates to CASSQGTSGGLYNEQFF. This chain connects TRBV3-1 (or the pseudogene TRBV3-2) to TRBJ2-1, with 14 bases identical to TRBD2. This CDR3 is 17 amino acids long. The germline V gene encodes CDR1 LGHDT and CDR2 YNNKEL (reference sequence). V lost 3 bases, J lost 3 bases, and 4 bases stayed unmatched.

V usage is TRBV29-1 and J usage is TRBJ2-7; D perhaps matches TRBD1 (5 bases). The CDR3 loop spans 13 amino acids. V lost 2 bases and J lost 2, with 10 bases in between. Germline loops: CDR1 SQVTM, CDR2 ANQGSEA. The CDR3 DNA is TGCAGCGTTGAAATTCAAGGGGCCTACGAGCAGTACTTC. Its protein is CSVEIQGAYEQYF.

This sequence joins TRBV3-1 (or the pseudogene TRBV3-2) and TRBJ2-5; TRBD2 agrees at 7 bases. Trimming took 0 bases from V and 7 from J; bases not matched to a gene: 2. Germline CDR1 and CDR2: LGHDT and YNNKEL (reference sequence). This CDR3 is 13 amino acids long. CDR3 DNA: TGTGCCAGCAGCCAAGATCGCGGGGGGACCCAGTACTTC. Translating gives CASSQDRGGTQYF.

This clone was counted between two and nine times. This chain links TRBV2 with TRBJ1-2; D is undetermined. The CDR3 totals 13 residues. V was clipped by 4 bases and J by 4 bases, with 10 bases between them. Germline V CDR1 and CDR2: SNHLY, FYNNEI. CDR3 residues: CASSVTVGYGYTF. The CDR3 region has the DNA TGTGCCAGCAGTGTCACAGTCGGCTATGGCTACACCTTC.

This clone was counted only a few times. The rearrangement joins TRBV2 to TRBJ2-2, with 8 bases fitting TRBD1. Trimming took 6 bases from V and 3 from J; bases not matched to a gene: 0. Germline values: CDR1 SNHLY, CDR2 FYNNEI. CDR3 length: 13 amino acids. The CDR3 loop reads CASRQGDTGELFF. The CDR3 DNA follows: TGTGCCAGCAGACAGGGGGACACCGGGGAGCTGTTTTTT.

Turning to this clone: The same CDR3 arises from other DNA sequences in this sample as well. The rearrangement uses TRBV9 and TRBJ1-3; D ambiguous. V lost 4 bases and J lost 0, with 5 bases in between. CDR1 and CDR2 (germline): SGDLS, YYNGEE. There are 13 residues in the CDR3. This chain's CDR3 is CASSSSSGNTIYF. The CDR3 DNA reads TGTGCCAGCAGCTCCTCCTCTGGAAACACCATATATTTT.

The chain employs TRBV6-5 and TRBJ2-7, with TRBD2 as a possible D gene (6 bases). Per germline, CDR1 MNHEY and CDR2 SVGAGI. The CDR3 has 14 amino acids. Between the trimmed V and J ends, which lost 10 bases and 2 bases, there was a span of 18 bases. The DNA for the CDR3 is TGTGCCACTGCGCGGGGACTGCCCGCCTACGAGCAGTACTTC. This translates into CATARGLPAYEQYF.

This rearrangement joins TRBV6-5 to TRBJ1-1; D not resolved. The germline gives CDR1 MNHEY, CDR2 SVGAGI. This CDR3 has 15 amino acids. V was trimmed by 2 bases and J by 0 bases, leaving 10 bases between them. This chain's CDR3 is CASSYQPGMNTEAFF. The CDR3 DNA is TGTGCCAGCAGTTACCAGCCAGGTATGAACACTGAAGCTTTCTTT.

CDR3 amino acids: CASSITGGTYEQYF. Here the CDR3 DNA reads TGTGCCAGTAGTATAACAGGGGGGACCTACGAGCAGTACTTC. The chain recombines TRBV19 with TRBJ2-7, with 8 bases that match TRBD1. Germline V gene data show CDR1 as LNHDA and CDR2 as SQIVND (reference sequence). CDR3 length: 14 residues. Germline trimming cut 2 bases from V and 2 bases from J; bases unmatched to any gene: 2. Full variable domain (rest looked up from reference TRBV19 and TRBJ2-7): DGGITQSPKYLFRKEGQNVTLSCEQNLNHDAMYWYRQDPGQGLRLIYYSQIVNDFQKGDIAEGYSVSREKKESFPLTVTSAQKNPTAFYLCASSITGGTYEQYFGPGTRLTVT.

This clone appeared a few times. The CDR3 is CASSLARQGSSGNTIYF. The CDR3 DNA sequence: TGTGCCAGCAGCTTAGCGCGGCAGGGGAGCTCTGGAAACACCATATATTTT. The chain links TRBV7-8 to TRBJ1-3, with a tentative D call TRBD1 (6 bases). This CDR3 region has 17 residues. V lost 0 bases and J 0 bases, leaving 12 bases between the germline ends. Germline CDR1 SGHVS, CDR2 FQNEAQ.